These T cell receptor beta chains were read from a single sample in a study of Graves' ophthalmopathy and Graves' hyperthyroidism. TCRdb independently ran MiXCR on the multiplex PCR reads; one entry per CDR3 protein. The data hold more than 550,000 distinct CDR3 sequences, with about 41% observed a single time. Sequencing was carried out using peripheral blood. These receptor sequences come from an adult man with Graves' ophthalmopathy. CDR3s include the opening cysteine and the closing phenylalanine or tryptophan. A D gene is named only where the DNA matches it firmly. The size entry is marked missing in some rows and otherwise reads once, few, many or a size class.

v_call: TRBV9
j_call: TRBJ2-2
d_call: NA
clone_size: NA
cdr3_aa: CASSGGSPRGLTGELFF
cdr3_nt: TGTGCCAGCAGCGGCGGGTCTCCGAGGGGCCTCACCGGGGAGCTGTTTTTT

v_call: TRBV29-1
j_call: TRBJ1-5
d_call: NA
clone_size: once
cdr3_aa: CSVESQGDQPQHF
cdr3_nt: TGCAGCGTTGAGAGTCAGGGCGATCAGCCCCAGCATTTT

v_call: TRBV19
j_call: TRBJ2-7
d_call: NA
clone_size: many
cdr3_aa: CASSMSAGYEQYF
cdr3_nt: TGTGCCAGTAGTATGTCGGCGGGCTACGAGCAGTACTTC

v_call: TRBV9
j_call: TRBJ1-2
d_call: TRBD1
clone_size: NA
cdr3_aa: CASSETSGGYTF
cdr3_nt: TGTGCCAGCAGCGAGACCTCAGGGGGGTACACCTTC

v_call: TRBV6-1
j_call: TRBJ2-1
d_call: TRBD2
clone_size: NA
cdr3_aa: CAISEFPSGSSGEQFF
cdr3_nt: TGTGCCATCAGTGAGTTTCCTAGCGGGAGTTCCGGTGAGCAGTTCTTC

v_call: TRBV5-5
j_call: TRBJ2-7
d_call: NA
clone_size: NA
cdr3_aa: CASSPNRIYEQYF
cdr3_nt: TGTGCCAGCAGCCCCAACAGGATCTACGAGCAGTACTTC

v_call: TRBV11-2
j_call: TRBJ1-1
d_call: TRBD1
clone_size: NA
cdr3_aa: CASSLQGTGDTEAFF
cdr3_nt: TGTGCCAGCAGCTTGCAAGGGACAGGGGACACTGAAGCTTTCTTT

v_call: TRBV5-5
j_call: TRBJ2-7
d_call: NA
clone_size: NA
cdr3_aa: CASSSKYYEQYF
cdr3_nt: TGTGCCAGCAGCTCGAAATACTACGAGCAGTACTTC

v_call: TRBV2
j_call: TRBJ1-1
d_call: TRBD1
clone_size: many
cdr3_aa: CASSEVPGQVGEAFF
cdr3_nt: TGTGCCAGCAGCGAAGTCCCGGGACAGGTCGGTGAAGCTTTCTTT

v_call: TRBV5-1
j_call: TRBJ1-2
d_call: NA
clone_size: many
cdr3_aa: CASSLEGGLGYGYTF
cdr3_nt: TGCGCCAGCAGCTTGGAAGGGGGGCTCGGCTATGGCTACACCTTC

v_call: TRBV10-3
j_call: TRBJ1-6
d_call: NA
clone_size: once
cdr3_aa: CAIRRDVGDSPLHF
cdr3_nt: TGTGCCATTCGACGGGACGTTGGTGATTCACCCCTCCACTTT

v_call: TRBV12-3/TRBV12-4
j_call: TRBJ2-7
d_call: TRBD1
clone_size: NA
cdr3_aa: CASRPGQGNGYEQYF
cdr3_nt: TGTGCCAGCAGGCCGGGACAGGGGAACGGCTACGAGCAGTACTTC

v_call: TRBV7-2
j_call: TRBJ2-7
d_call: TRBD1
clone_size: NA
cdr3_aa: CASSSRTGGVNEQYF
cdr3_nt: TGTGCCAGCAGCTCACGGACAGGGGGGGTAAACGAGCAGTACTTC

v_call: TRBV15
j_call: TRBJ2-7
d_call: TRBD1
clone_size: NA
cdr3_aa: CATSRELIEGQRYEQYF
cdr3_nt: TGTGCCACCAGCAGAGAGTTGATAGAGGGACAGCGCTACGAGCAGTACTTC

v_call: TRBV5-1
j_call: TRBJ1-5
d_call: NA
clone_size: many
cdr3_aa: CASSLESGGNQPQHF
cdr3_nt: TGCGCCAGCAGCTTGGAATCAGGGGGCAATCAGCCCCAGCATTTT

v_call: TRBV29-1
j_call: TRBJ2-7
d_call: NA
clone_size: many
cdr3_aa: CSVTPGGDSLYEQYF
cdr3_nt: TGCAGCGTTACCCCAGGGGGGGACTCGCTCTACGAGCAGTACTTC